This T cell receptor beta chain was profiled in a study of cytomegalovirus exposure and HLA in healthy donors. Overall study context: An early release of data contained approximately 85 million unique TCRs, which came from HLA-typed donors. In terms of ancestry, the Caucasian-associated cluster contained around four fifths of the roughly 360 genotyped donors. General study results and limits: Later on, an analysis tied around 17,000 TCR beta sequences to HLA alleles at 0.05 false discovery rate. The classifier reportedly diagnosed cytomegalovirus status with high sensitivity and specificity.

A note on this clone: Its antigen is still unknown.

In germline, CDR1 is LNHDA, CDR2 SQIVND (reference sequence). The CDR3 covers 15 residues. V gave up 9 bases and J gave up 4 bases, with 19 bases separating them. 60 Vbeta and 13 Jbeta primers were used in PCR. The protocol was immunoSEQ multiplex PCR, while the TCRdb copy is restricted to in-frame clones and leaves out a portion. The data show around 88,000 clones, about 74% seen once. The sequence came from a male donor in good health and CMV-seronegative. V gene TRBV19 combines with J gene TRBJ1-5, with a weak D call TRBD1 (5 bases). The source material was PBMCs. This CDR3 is CASQRRGPLNQPQHF. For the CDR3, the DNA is TGTGCCAGCCAAAGGAGGGGCCCTTTAAATCAGCCCCAGCATTTT.